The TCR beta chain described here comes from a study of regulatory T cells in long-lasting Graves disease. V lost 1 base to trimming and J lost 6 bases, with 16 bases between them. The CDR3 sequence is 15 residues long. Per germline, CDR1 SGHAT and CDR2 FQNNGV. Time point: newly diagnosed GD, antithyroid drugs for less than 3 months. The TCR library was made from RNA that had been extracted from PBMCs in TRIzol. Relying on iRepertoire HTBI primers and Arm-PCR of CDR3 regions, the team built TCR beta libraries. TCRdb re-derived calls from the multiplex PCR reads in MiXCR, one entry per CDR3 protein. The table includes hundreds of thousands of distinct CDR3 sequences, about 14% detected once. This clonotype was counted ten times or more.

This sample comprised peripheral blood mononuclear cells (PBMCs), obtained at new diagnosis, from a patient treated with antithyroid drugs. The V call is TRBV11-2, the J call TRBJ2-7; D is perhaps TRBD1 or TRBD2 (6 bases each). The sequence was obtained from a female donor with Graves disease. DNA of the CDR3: TGTGCCAGCAGCTTAGTTTGGCGGAGGGGGATCGAGCAGTACTTC. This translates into CASSLVWRRGIEQYF.